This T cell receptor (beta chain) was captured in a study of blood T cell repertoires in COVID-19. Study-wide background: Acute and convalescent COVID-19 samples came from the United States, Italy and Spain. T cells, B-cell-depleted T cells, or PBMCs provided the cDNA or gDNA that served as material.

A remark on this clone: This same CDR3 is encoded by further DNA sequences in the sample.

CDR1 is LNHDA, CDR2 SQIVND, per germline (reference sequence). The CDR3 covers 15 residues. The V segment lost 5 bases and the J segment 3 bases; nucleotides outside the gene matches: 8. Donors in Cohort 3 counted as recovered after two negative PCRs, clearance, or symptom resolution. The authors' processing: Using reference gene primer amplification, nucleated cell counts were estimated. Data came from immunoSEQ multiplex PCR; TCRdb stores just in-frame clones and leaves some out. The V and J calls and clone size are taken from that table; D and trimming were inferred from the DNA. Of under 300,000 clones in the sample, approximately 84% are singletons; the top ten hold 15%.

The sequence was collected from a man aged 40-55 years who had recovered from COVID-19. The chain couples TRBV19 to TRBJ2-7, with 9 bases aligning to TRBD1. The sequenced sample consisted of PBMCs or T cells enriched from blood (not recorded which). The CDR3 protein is CASSAPGQGIYEQYF. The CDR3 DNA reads TGTGCCAGTAGTGCGCCGGGACAGGGCATCTACGAGCAGTACTTC.